What follows is one TCR beta chain and its context. Its antigen remains undetermined. No qualities accompany the bases; no much larger clone lies one base away. TCRbeta CDR3 regions were amplified from genomic DNA by means of the immunoSEQ Assay, a bias-controlled multiplex PCR. From the authors' description of their analysis: The number of nucleated cells in each sample was estimated by amplification of reference gene primers within the assay. To quantify the absolute abundance of each unique TCRbeta CDR3 rearrangement, sequence reads were collapsed and filtered. For each sample, productive Simpson clonality was calculated as the square root of Simpson's diversity index over productive rearrangements. What TCRdb holds here is the immuneACCESS table cut down to in-frame rearrangements. Part of the clones is not present; checked against another copy, under half of the missing clones reflect an unresolved V gene, and the others are unexplained. V and J calls and clone size are given by that table; D and trimming were obtained from the DNA. The sample table holds about 100,000 clones, of which roughly 86% were seen once. The leading ten clones occupy 9.5% to 10% of the sample.

These data are taken from a study of blood T cell repertoires in COVID-19 (dated by TCRdb to the early 2020s). At the level of the whole study: The collaborator samples originated in the United States, Italy and Spain and spanned the acute and convalescent phases of COVID-19. The repertoires were released in a freely available public database meant as a resource for research on the immune response to SARS-CoV-2. Subjects who had been exposed to COVID-19, were actively infected with it, or had recovered from it provided the deeply sampled blood TCRbeta repertoires that made up the dataset. The sample metadata nearly always contained a de-identified subject ID, COVID-19 status, age in years and sex. The prospective study material was composed of cDNA or gDNA derived from T cells, B-cell-depleted T cells, or PBMCs. Samples were obtained from the ongoing ImmuneRACE study (first 160 participants) and from over a thousand subjects provided by 6 global collaborators. HLA class I and class II types, where available, came from metadata supplied by the sample provider rather than from assay-based typing. General findings and caveats noted by the study authors: The amount of clinical and demographic metadata varied by source and participant and was provided uncurated.

Each collaborating institution followed its own protocols to collect whole blood in K2EDTA tubes. For TCRbeta analysis, collaborators shipped samples in one of three forms: frozen whole blood, isolated PBMCs, or DNA extracted from either of those sample types. CDR1 and CDR2 are drawn from the germline V gene (reference sequence): LGHDT, YNNKEL. V was cut back by 4 bases and J by 7 bases, leaving a gap of 17 bases between them. From cysteine to phenylalanine, the CDR3 is 15 amino acids long. Just the 45-base CDR3 DNA is kept, in frame starting at base 1. Recombination connected TRBV3-1 (or the pseudogene TRBV3-2) to TRBJ2-1; the D gene assignment is ambiguous. The sequencing input was peripheral blood. This receptor was taken from a middle-aged man with active or convalescent COVID-19. In nucleotides, the sequence is TGTGCCAGCAGCCCCTCCGGGTCTACGAAAAATGAGCAGTTCTTC. Its translation is CASSPSGSTKNEQFF.